This T cell receptor (beta chain) was recovered during a study of blood T cell repertoires in COVID-19. Study context: T cells, B-cell-depleted T cells, or PBMCs provided the cDNA or gDNA that served as material.

The V end was cut by 1 base, the J end by 1 base, with 10 bases between. This CDR3 is 16 amino acids long. Per germline, CDR1 SGHNT and CDR2 YENEEA. Profiling relied on immunoSEQ multiplex PCR, and the TCRdb table lists in-frame clones only, not all of them. Here the sample spans about 99,000 clones, approximately 86% being singletons. The sequence came from a man between 45 and 60 years old with COVID-19, enrolled during active disease. The specimen was peripheral blood. V usage is TRBV11-3 and J usage is TRBJ2-2; D call uncertain. CDR3 DNA: TGTGCCAGCAGCTTAGGCGCGGCTGAGAACACCGGGGAGCTGTTTTTT. This translates into CASSLGAAENTGELFF.